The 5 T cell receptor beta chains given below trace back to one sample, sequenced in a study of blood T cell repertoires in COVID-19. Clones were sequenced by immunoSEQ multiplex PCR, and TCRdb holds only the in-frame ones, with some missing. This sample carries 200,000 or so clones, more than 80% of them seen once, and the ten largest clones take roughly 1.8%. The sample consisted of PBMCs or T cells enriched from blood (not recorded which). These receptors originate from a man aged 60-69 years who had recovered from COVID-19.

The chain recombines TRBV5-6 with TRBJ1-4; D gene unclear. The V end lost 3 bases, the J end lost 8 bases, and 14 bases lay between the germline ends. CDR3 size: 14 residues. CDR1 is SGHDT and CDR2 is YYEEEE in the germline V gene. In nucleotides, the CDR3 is TGTGCCAGCAGCTACGGGAGGGTCAACGAAAAACTGTTTTTT. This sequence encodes CASSYGRVNEKLFF.

The CDR3 is CASSLALKPRGPETQYF. The CDR3 region has the DNA TGCGCCAGCAGCTTGGCCCTGAAGCCCAGGGGTCCAGAGACCCAGTACTTC. This chain joins TRBV5-1 and TRBJ2-5; maybe TRBD1 (6 bases). The V end lost 0 bases, the J end lost 4 bases, and 19 bases lay between the germline ends. The CDR3 loop spans 17 amino acids. In germline, CDR1 is SGHRS, CDR2 YFSETQ.

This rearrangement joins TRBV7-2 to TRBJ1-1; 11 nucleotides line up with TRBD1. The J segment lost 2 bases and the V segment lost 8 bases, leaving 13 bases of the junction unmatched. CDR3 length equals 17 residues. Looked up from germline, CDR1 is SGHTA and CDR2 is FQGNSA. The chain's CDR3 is CASHPGQGGLLNTEAFF. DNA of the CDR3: TGTGCCAGCCATCCGGGACAGGGGGGGCTGTTAAACACTGAAGCTTTCTTT.

This chain's CDR3 is CASSFPLRDRVSNEQFF. As DNA, the CDR3 is TGTGCCAGCAGCTTCCCCCTCCGGGACAGGGTTTCAAATGAGCAGTTCTTC. The gene calls are TRBV5-6 and TRBJ2-1, with 9 bases fitting TRBD1. V shed 2 bases, J shed 7 bases, and the junction held 13 bases outside the gene matches. The CDR3 consists of 17 residues. Germline CDR1 and CDR2: SGHDT and YYEEEE.

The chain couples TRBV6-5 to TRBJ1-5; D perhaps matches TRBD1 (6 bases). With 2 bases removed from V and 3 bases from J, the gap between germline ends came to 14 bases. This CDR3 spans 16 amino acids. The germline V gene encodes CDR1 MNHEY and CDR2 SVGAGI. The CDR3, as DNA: TGTGCCAGCAGTTACAGGCCGGCAGGGGTCAATCAGCCCCAGCATTTT. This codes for CASSYRPAGVNQPQHF.